This T cell receptor beta chain came from a study of blood T cell repertoires in COVID-19. Generated by immunoSEQ multiplex PCR, the TCRdb table keeps only in-frame clones and is missing some. Of some 94,000 clones listed, about 71% were seen once; the top ten hold 20% to 25%. The length of the CDR3 is 14 residues. Trimming took 7 bases from V and 9 from J, leaving 16 bases between them. Germline V gene data show CDR1 as LNHDA and CDR2 as SQIVND (reference sequence). The sequenced sample consisted of peripheral blood. This TCR was recovered from a woman aged 55-69 years in a cohort sampled during active or convalescent COVID-19. The rearrangement uses TRBV19 and TRBJ1-6; a weak D match, TRBD1 (5 bases). CDR3 sequence (DNA): TGTGCCAGTACCACGGGACTCCCTGGTTCACCCCTCCACTTT. Translated, it gives CASTTGLPGSPLHF.